The entry below gives a single T cell receptor beta chain sequence along with its context. This record comes from a study of Ad26.COV2.S vaccination and SARS-CoV-2 variants. For the study at large: Donor was assigned to the Ad26.COV2.S arm of trial COV1001.

The V and J ends lost 5 bases and 10 bases, in that order; junction bases with no gene match: 5. Per the germline V gene, CDR1 is LGHDT and CDR2 is YNNKEL (reference sequence). The CDR3 spans 13 residues. Generated by immunoSEQ multiplex PCR, the TCRdb table keeps only in-frame clones and is missing some. The data show about 680,000 clones, more than 80% seen once. Described treatment: approximately 18 received Ad26.COV2.S at low or high dose, single or two shots; 5 received placebo; per-sample allocation not given. The samples date from day 63 after the first vaccine or placebo injection. Recruitment in Boston yielded a donor of adult age, 18-55 years.

The sample here was peripheral blood, taken in a trial of Ad26.COV2.S vaccine versus placebo. The receptor was isolated from a person aged 18-65 years who received the Ad26.COV2.S COVID-19 vaccine or a placebo. V and J are TRBV3-1 (or the pseudogene TRBV3-2) and TRBJ1-6, with 7 bases aligning to TRBD1. The CDR3 DNA reads as TGTGCCAGCAGCTTCGACAGGGAGTCACCCCTCCACTTT. It encodes CASSFDRESPLHF.